Each of the 6 T cell receptor beta chains below was sequenced from the same sample in a study of shared clonotypes between healthy human individuals. The data were produced by immunoSEQ multiplex PCR, yet TCRdb's version contains in-frame clones alone and is incomplete. The data hold 2.3 million or so clones, with approximately 93% observed a single time. Sequencing was done on a sample of naive CD4+ T cells from PBMCs. Subset reported: CD45RA+ positively selected. The source is a man between 18 and 35 years old in good health. Some clones in this sample may be carry-over from other donors' samples.

The chain carries TRBV4-3 and TRBJ2-1; 8 nucleotides line up with TRBD2. J was trimmed by 10 bases and V by 1 base; bases with no gene match: 6. From germline, CDR1 is LGHNA and CDR2 YSLEER. The CDR3 totals 14 residues. The CDR3 DNA is TGCGCCAGCAGCCAAGCAGCGGGAGATACGGAGCAGTTCTTC. This codes for CASSQAAGDTEQFF.

This chain links TRBV28 with TRBJ2-7; 9 positions agree with TRBD1. Germline assignment: CDR1 MDHEN and CDR2 SYDVKM. This CDR3 contains 20 residues. J lost 0 bases, V lost 3 bases, and 18 bases had no gene match. The CDR3 region is CASSFSPGQGGPNSSYEQYF. CDR3 nucleotide sequence: TGTGCCAGCAGTTTTTCACCGGGACAGGGAGGGCCCAACAGCTCCTACGAGCAGTACTTC. The entire variable domain, with the rest obtained from reference TRBV28 and TRBJ2-7, is as follows: DVKVTQSSRYLVKRTGEKVFLECVQDMDHENMFWYRQDPGLGLRLIYFSYDVKMKEKGDIPEGYSVSREKKERFSLILESASTNQTSMYLCASSFSPGQGGPNSSYEQYFGPGTRLTVT.

The chain couples TRBV6-5 to TRBJ1-2, with D possibly matching TRBD1 (5 bases). The germline gives CDR1 MNHEY, CDR2 SVGAGI. The CDR3 spans 14 residues. Trimming removed 6 bases from V and 2 bases from J, with 13 bases in between. CDR3 sequence reads: CASSRGDGNYGYTF. The DNA for the CDR3 is TGTGCCAGCAGCCGGGGGGATGGGAACTATGGCTACACCTTC.

This chain joins TRBV18 and TRBJ1-1; TRBD1 is a possible D gene (6 bases). Trimming pared 6 bases from V and 2 bases from J, leaving 22 bases between. Germline V gene lookup returns CDR1 KGHSH and CDR2 LQKENI. The CDR3 sequence is 17 residues long. The CDR3 spells CASSTTLQTGPNTEAFF. The CDR3 bases are TGTGCCAGCTCCACTACCCTCCAAACAGGGCCTAACACTGAAGCTTTCTTT.

The J gene is TRBJ2-3, the V gene TRBV7-2; 15 bases line up with TRBD2. V lost 3 bases, J lost 7 bases, and 5 bases stayed unmatched. This CDR3 is built from 16 residues. Germline CDR1 SGHTA, CDR2 FQGNSA. CDR3 nucleotide sequence: TGTGCCAGCAGCTTGGCCGGACTAGCGGGAGGGTATACGCAGTATTTT. This codes for CASSLAGLAGGYTQYF.

The chain employs TRBV6-4 and TRBJ1-1; 10 bases line up with TRBD1. The CDR3 covers 20 residues. V lost 4 bases to trimming and J lost 4 bases; unmatched junction nucleotides: 21. Looked up from germline, CDR1 is MRHNA and CDR2 is SNTAGT. The CDR3 loop is CASSARPLTGGAGRVTEAFF. The CDR3 nucleotides are TGTGCCAGCAGTGCCCGACCCTTGACAGGGGGCGCCGGACGAGTCACTGAAGCTTTCTTT.